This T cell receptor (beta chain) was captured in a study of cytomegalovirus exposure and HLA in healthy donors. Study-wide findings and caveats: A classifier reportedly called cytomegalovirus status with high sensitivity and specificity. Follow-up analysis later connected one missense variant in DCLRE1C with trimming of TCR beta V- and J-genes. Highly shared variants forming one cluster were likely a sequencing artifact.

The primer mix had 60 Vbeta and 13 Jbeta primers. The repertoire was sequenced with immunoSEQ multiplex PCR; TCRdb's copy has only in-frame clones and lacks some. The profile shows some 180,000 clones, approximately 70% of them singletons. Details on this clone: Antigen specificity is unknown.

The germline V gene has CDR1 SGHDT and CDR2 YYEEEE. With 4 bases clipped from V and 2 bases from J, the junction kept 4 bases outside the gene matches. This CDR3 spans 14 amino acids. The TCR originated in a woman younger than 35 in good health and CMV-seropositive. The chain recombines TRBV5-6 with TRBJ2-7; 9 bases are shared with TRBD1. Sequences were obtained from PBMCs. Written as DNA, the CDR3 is TGTGCCAGCAGCGGGGACAGGGAAGCCTACGAGCAGTACTTC. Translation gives CASSGDREAYEQYF.